The entry below describes one TCR beta chain. Antigen: not known. These data belong to a study of cytomegalovirus exposure and HLA in healthy donors. Study-wide results and caveats: TCR beta chains numbering some 160 were designated cytomegalovirus-associated. Most TCRs appeared rarely, but some public TCRs recurred in many donors.

Germline loops: CDR1 MNHEY, CDR2 SMNVEV (reference sequence). This CDR3 spans 16 amino acids. V was clipped by 5 bases and J by 6 bases; unmatched bases: 10. The PCR employed 60 Vbeta primers together with 13 Jbeta primers. Assay used: immunoSEQ multiplex PCR; TCRdb lists only in-frame clones, some missing. Here the sample spans some 98,000 clones, 75% to 85% being singletons. J is TRBJ2-1 and V is TRBV27; 10 nucleotides line up with TRBD2. This receptor was obtained from a man aged 18 to 30 in good health and CMV-seropositive. The specimen sequenced was PBMCs. The CDR3 spells CASSHLLAGVPNEQFF. CDR3 DNA sequence: TGTGCCAGCAGTCACCTCCTAGCGGGGGTCCCCAATGAGCAGTTCTTC.